This TCR beta chain was recovered during a study of blood T cell repertoires in COVID-19. Across the whole study: The study drew acute and convalescent COVID-19 samples from the United States, Italy and Spain. Sample material is recorded as cDNA or gDNA derived from T cells, B-cell-depleted T cells, or PBMCs.

Participants were aged roughly 18 to 90 years, lived in some 23 US areas, and enrolled virtually. All recovered Cohort 3 donors got two negative PCRs, got clearance, or saw symptom resolution. The table came from immunoSEQ multiplex PCR; TCRdb's copy has only in-frame clones and leaves some out. The sample gives about 380,000 clones, about 89% of which show up once; 1% to 1.5% is in the top ten. V was trimmed by 3 bases and J by 9 bases, leaving 18 bases between them. Germline V lookup: CDR1 LNHDA, CDR2 SQIVND (reference sequence). The CDR3 contains 15 residues. The chain uses TRBV19 and TRBJ1-5; maybe TRBD1 (6 bases). This clonotype was obtained from a man aged 25-45 years who had recovered from COVID-19. The sequenced sample was PBMCs or T cells enriched from blood (not recorded which). This CDR3 reads CASSIFSTGRRPQHF. CDR3 nucleotide sequence: TGTGCCAGTAGTATCTTTAGTACAGGGCGCCGGCCCCAGCATTTT.